This T cell receptor beta chain was recovered during a study of neurological immune-mediated disorders. PBMCs stored at -80 C, numbering 2 million, were the origin of the unsorted libraries. Synthesis of cDNA was accomplished via 5'RACE employing 10-nucleotide random UMIs. TCRdb re-called the 5' RACE reads through MiXCR, storing one row per CDR3 protein. The repertoire consists of around 70,000 distinct CDR3 sequences, with 4.8% occurring once and the leading ten covering 2.2%. This clonotype occurred many times. Its antigen is currently unknown. Whole-study results and caveats: Multiple sclerosis patients had less TCR clonal expansion than even healthy controls, unlike HTLV-1-associated myelopathy.

Sequencing was carried out using PBMCs. This TCR was recovered from an older woman with multiple sclerosis.

CDR3 sequence: CASSFGLAGPNTGELFF. CDR3 in DNA: TGCGCCAGCAGCTTCGGACTAGCGGGGCCGAACACCGGGGAGCTGTTTTTT. The chain is built from TRBV5-1 and TRBJ2-2, with 12 bases that match TRBD2. V lost 2 bases to trimming and J lost 0 bases; unmatched junction nucleotides: 2. This CDR3 is built from 17 residues. CDR1 and CDR2 from the germline V gene are SGHRS and YFSETQ.